This T cell receptor (beta chain) was recovered during a study of CD8 T cells in Susac syndrome. The RNA, about 0.45 to 1 ug, was put through reverse transcription using random hexamers. TCRdb itself ran the immunoSEQ multiplex PCR reads through MiXCR, one entry per CDR3 protein. The top ten hold 0.065% to 0.1% of the sample, which has approximately 150,000 distinct CDR3 sequences, approximately 95% seen once. Trimming took 5 bases from V and 2 from J, leaving 8 bases between them. Per the germline V gene, CDR1 is MNHNS and CDR2 is SASEGT. The CDR3 has 13 amino acids. The TCR originated in a human donor in good health. This sequence joins TRBV6-1 and TRBJ2-3, with TRBD1 as a possible D gene (6 bases). Sequencing used CD4+ T cells from PBMCs. The CDR3 region is CASSWDITDTQYF. CDR3 coding DNA: TGTGCCAGCAGTTGGGACATCACAGATACGCAGTATTTT.